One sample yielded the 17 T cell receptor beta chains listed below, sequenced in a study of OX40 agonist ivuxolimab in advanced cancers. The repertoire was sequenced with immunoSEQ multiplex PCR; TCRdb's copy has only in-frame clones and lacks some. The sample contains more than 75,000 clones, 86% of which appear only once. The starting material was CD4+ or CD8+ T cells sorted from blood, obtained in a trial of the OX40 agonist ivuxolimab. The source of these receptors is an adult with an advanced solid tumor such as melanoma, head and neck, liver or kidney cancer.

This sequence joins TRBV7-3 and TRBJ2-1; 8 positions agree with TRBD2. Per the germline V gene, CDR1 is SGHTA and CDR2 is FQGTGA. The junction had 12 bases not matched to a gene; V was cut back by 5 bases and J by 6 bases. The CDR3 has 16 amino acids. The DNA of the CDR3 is TGTGCCAGCAGCCCCGGGGGGGGGAAACGGGGCAATGAGCAGTTCTTC. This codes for CASSPGGGKRGNEQFF.

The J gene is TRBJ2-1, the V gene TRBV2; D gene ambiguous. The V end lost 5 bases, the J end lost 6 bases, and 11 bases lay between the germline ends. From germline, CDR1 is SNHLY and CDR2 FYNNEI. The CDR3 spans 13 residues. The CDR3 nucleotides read TGTGCCAGCAGTAGAATAGTTCGCAATGAGCAGTTCTTC. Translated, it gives CASSRIVRNEQFF.

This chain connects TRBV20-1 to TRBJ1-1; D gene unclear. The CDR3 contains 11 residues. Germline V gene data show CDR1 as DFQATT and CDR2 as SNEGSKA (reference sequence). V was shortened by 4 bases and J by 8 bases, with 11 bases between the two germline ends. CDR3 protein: CSAIETGEAFF. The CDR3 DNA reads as TGCAGTGCTATTGAGACGGGCGAAGCTTTCTTT.

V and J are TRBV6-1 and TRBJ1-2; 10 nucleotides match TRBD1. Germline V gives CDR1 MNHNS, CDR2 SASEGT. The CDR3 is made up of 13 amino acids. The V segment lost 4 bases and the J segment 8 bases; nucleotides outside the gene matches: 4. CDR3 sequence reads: CASSGDRGRGYTF. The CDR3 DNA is TGTGCCAGCAGTGGAGACAGGGGGCGAGGCTACACCTTC.

CDR3 sequence reads: CASSYWGSEQYF. The CDR3 nucleotides read TGTGCCAGCAGTTACTGGGGGTCCGAGCAGTACTTC. The V and J genes are TRBV6-6 and TRBJ2-7, with D possibly being TRBD1 or TRBD2 (5 bases each). Germline-derived CDR1 and CDR2 are MNHNY and SVGAGI (reference sequence). The V gene lost 1 base and the J gene lost 6 bases, with 7 bases spanning the gap. CDR3 length: 12 residues.

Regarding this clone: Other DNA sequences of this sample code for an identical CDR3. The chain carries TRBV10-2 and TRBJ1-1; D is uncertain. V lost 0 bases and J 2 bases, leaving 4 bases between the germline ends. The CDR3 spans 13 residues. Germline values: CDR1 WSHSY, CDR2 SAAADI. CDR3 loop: CASSESANTEAFF. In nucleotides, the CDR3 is TGCGCCAGCAGTGAGTCGGCTAACACTGAAGCTTTCTTT.

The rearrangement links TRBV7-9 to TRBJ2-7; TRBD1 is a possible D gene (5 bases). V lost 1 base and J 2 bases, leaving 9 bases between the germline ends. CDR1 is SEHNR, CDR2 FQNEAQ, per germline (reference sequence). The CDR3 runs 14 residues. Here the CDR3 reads CASSLGGATYEQYF. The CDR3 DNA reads TGTGCCAGCAGCTTAGGTGGGGCAACCTACGAGCAGTACTTC.

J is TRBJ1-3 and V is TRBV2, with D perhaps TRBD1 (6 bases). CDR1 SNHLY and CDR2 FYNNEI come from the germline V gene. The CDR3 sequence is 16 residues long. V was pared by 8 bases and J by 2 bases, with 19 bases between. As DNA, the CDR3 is TGTGCCAGCTGCCCCCAGGGGCCGGGGGCTGGAAACACCATATATTTT. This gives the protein CASCPQGPGAGNTIYF.

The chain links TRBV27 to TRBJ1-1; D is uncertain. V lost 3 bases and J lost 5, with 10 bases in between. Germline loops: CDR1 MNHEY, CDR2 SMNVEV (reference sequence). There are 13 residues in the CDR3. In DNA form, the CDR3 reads TGTGCCAGCAGTTTGCGATATTCTACTGAAGCTTTCTTT. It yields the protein CASSLRYSTEAFF.

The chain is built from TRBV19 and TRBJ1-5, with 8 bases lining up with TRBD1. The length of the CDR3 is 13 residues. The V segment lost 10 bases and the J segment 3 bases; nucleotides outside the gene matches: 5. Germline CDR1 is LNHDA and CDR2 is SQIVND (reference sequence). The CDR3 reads CATQGAVNQPQHF. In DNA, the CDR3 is TGTGCCACTCAGGGGGCGGTCAATCAGCCCCAGCATTTT.

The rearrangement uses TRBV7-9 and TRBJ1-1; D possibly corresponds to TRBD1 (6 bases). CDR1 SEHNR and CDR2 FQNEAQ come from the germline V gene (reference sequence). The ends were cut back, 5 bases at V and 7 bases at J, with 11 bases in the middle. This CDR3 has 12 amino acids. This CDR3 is CASSPQGREAFF. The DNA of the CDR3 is TGTGCCAGCAGCCCACAGGGCCGTGAAGCTTTCTTT.

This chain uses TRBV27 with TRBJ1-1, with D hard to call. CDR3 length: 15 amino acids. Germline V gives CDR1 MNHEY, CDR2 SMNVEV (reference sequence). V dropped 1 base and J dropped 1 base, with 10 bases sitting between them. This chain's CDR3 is CASSLYSAPNTEAFF. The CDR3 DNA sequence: TGTGCCAGCAGTTTATACTCAGCGCCGAACACTGAAGCTTTCTTT.

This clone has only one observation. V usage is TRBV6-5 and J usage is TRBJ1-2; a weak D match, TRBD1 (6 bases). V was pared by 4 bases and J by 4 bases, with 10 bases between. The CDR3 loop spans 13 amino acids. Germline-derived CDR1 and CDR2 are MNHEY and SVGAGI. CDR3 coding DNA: TGTGCCAGCAGTTTCGGACAGATCTATGGCTACACCTTC. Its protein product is CASSFGQIYGYTF.

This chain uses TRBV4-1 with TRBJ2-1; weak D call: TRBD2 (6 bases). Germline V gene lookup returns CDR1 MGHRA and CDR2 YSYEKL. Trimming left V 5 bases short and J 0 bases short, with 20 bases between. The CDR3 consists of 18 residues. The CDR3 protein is CASSEGLRTTSSYNEQFF. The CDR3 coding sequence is TGCGCCAGCAGCGAGGGACTGCGCACTACGAGCTCCTACAATGAGCAGTTCTTC.

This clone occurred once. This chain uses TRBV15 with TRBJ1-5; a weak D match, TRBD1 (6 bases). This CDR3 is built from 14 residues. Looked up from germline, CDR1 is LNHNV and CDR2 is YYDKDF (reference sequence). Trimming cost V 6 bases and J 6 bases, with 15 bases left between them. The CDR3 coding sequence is TGTGCCACCAGTTACTCAGGGGTGAGTCAGCCCCAGCATTTT. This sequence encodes CATSYSGVSQPQHF. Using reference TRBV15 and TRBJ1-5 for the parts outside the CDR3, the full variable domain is DAMVIQNPRYQVTQFGKPVTLSCSQTLNHNVMYWYQQKSSQAPKLLFHYYDKDFNNEADTPDNFQSRRPNTSFCFLDIRSPGLGDTAMYLCATSYSGVSQPQHFGDGTRLSIL.

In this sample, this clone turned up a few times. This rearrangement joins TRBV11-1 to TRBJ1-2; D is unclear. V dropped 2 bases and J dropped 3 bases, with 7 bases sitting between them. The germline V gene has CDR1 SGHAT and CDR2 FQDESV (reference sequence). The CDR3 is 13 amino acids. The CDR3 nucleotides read TGTGCCAGCAGCTTAACTGGATACTATGGCTACACCTTC. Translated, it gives CASSLTGYYGYTF. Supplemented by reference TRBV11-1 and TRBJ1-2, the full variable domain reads EAEVAQSPRYKITEKSQAVAFWCDPISGHATLYWYRQILGQGPELLVQFQDESVVDDSQLPKDRFSAERLKGVDSTLKIQPAELGDSAMYLCASSLTGYYGYTFGSGTRLTVV.

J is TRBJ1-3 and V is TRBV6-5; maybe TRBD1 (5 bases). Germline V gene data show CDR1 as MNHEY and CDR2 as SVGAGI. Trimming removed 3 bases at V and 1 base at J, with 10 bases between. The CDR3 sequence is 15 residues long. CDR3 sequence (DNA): TGTGCCAGCAGTTATCGGGGCCTATCTGGAAACACCATATATTTT. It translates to CASSYRGLSGNTIYF.